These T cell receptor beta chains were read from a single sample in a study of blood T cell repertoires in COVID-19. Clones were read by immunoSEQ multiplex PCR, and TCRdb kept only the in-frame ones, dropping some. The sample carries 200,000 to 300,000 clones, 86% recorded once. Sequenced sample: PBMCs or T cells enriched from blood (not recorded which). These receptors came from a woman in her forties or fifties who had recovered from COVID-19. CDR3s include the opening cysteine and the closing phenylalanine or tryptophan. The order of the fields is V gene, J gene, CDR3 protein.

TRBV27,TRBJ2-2,CASRLLLRDRYTGELFF
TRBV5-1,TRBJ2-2,CASSLDPSGGELFF
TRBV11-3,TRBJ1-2,CASSLPRTGKDYGYTF
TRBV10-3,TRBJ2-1,CAIKSSGVYNEQFF
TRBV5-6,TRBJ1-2,CASSRWSGWTGYTF
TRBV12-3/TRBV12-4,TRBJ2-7,CASRTSGGYEQYF
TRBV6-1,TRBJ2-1,CASSEYYNEQFF
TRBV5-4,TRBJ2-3,CASSMTGDTDTQYF
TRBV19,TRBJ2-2,CASSITGVRTGELFF
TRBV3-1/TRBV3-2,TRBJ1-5,CASTPAFTEEQPQHF
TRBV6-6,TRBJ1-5,CASSYSRVVNQPQHF
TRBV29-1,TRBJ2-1,CSVAGQYNEQFF
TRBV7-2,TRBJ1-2,CASSSGTGRWANYGYTF
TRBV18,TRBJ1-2,CASSPGTGTYGYTF
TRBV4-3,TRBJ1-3,CASSQVPGSGNTIYF
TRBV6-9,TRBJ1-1,CYRGQGVGHTEAFF
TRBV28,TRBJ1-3,CASSWGAGNTIYF
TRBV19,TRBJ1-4,CASSIGDRADEKLFF
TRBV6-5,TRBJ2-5,CASEMSGRETQYF
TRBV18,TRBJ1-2,CASSPPRGHDYGYTF
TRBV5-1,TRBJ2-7,CASGIQGIEQYF
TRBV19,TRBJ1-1,CASSMWGGFNTEAFF
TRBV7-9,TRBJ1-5,CASSPGATSNQPQHF
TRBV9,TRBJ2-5,CASSVGLAAQETQYF
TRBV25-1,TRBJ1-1,CASSVGTGMNTEAFF
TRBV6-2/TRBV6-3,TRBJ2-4,CASSYSSKGAKNIQYF
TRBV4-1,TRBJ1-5,CASSQPSSTRQPQHF
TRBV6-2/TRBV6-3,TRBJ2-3,CASSPGLAGSHFGTDTQYF
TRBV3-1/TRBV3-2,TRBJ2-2,CASSPLAGVWTGELFF
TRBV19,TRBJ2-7,CASSNVGGLLQYF
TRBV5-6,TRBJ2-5,CASSPNAGTSGGYQETQYF
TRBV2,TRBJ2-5,CASSATGVTETQYF
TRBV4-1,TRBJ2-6,CASSLGQSPLRGANVLTF
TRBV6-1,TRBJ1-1,CASSSQREVAEAFF
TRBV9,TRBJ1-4,CASSGQGTNEKLFF
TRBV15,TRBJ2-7,CATKQGSGSYEQYF
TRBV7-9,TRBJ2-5,CASSSSRDRGETQYF
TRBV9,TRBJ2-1,CASSVESLAGSYNEQFF
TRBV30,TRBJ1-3,CAWRLGGQGKFLSGNTIYF
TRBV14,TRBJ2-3,CASSTQGTRGTDTQYF
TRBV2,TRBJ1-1,CASSAEAARGTEAFF